A single sample is the source of the 4 T cell receptor beta chains below, sequenced in a study of T cell repertoires in cytomegalovirus infection. MiXCR was run by TCRdb on the reads, yielding one entry per CDR3 protein. The sample has tens of thousands of distinct CDR3 sequences; under 5% are singletons. The sample was PBMCs. Receptors were obtained from a human donor in good health (CMV status not recorded). Some clones in this sample may be carry-over from other donors' samples.

This clonotype was picked up many times. The chain carries TRBV7-6 and TRBJ2-7; D possibly uses TRBD1 or TRBD2 (6 bases each). V was trimmed by 5 bases and J by 4 bases, leaving 15 bases between them. CDR1 and CDR2 from the germline V gene are SGHVS and FNYEAQ. The CDR3 covers 14 residues. CDR3 loop: CASSNPGAWYEQYF. Written as DNA, the CDR3 is TGTGCCAGCAGCAATCCGGGGGCGTGGTACGAGCAGTACTTC. The full variable domain, with the rest looked up from reference TRBV7-6 and TRBJ2-7, is GAGVSQSPRYKVTKRGQDVALRCDPISGHVSLYWYRQALGQGPEFLTYFNYEAQQDKSGLPNDRFSAERPEGSISTLTIQRTEQRDSAMYRCASSNPGAWYEQYFGPGTRLTVT.

This clonotype was seen repeatedly, ten times or more. The gene calls are TRBV7-2 and TRBJ2-2; maybe TRBD2 (6 bases). The V end lost 1 base, the J end lost 6 bases, and 6 bases lay between the germline ends. Germline CDR1 and CDR2: SGHTA and FQGNSA. CDR3 length: 13 residues. CDR3 loop: CASSLGRAGELFF. The CDR3 bases are TGTGCCAGCAGCTTAGGGAGGGCCGGGGAGCTGTTTTTT.

In its sample, this clonotype was seen many times. The genes are TRBV28 and TRBJ2-5, with TRBD2 identical over 11 bases. This CDR3 is built from 16 residues. V gave up 2 bases and J gave up 1 base; unmatched junction bases: 3. CDR1 and CDR2 from the germline V gene are MDHEN and SYDVKM. CDR3 protein: CASSLGGLAAQETQYF. CDR3 nucleotides: TGTGCCAGCAGTTTAGGGGGACTAGCGGCCCAAGAGACCCAGTACTTC.

This clonotype has a count of ten or more. The V and J genes are TRBV7-2 and TRBJ1-2, with D tentatively TRBD1 (5 bases). Trimming took 4 bases from V and 4 from J, leaving 10 bases between them. This CDR3 spans 13 amino acids. Germline loops: CDR1 SGHTA, CDR2 FQGNSA. In DNA form, the CDR3 reads TGTGCCAGCAGCTCGAGGGGTTCCTATGGCTACACCTTC. It is translated as CASSSRGSYGYTF.